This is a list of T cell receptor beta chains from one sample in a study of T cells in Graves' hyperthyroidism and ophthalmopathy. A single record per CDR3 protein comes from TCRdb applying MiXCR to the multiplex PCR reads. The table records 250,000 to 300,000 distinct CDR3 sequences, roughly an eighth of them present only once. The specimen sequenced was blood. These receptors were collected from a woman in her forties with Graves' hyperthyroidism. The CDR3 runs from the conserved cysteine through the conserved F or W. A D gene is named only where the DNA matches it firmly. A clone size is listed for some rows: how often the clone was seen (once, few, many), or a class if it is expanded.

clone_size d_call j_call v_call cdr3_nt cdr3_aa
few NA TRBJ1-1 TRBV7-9 TGTGCCAGCAGCTTGCGGGGGGCGGATACTGAAGCTTTCTTT CASSLRGADTEAFF
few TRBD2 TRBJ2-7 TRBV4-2 TGTGCCAGCAGCCAAGATCTAGCGGCCTACGAGCAGTACTTC CASSQDLAAYEQYF
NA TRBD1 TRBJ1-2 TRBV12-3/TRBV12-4 TGTGCCAGCAGCAAACCCGGACAGGGGTCCTCAAGCTATGGCTACACCTTC CASSKPGQGSSSYGYTF
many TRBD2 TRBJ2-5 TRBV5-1 TGCGCCAGCAGCGACGGCGGGGGCCAAGAGACCCAGTACTTC CASSDGGGQETQYF
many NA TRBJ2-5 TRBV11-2 TGTGCCAGTAGACTAGTCGGGCGGGCGGAGACCCAGTACTTC CASRLVGRAETQYF
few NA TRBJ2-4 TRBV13 TGTGCCAGCAGCCGAGACCAGGGACGGATTAAAAACATTCAGTACTTC CASSRDQGRIKNIQYF
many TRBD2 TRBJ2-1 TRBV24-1 TGTGCCACCAGTGGTACGAGGACTAGCGCCACGGACAATGAGCAGTTCTTC CATSGTRTSATDNEQFF
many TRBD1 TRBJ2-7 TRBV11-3 TGTGCCAGCAGCTTAGGTGAACAGGGGCACCACGAGCAGTACTTC CASSLGEQGHHEQYF
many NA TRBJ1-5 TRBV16 TGTGCCAGCAGCAAGCGAGGCACCCAGCATTTT CASSKRGTQHF
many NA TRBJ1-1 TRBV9 TGTGCCAGCAGCCGAGGGAGGGGAGCCCAGGGCACTGAAGCTTTCTTT CASSRGRGAQGTEAFF
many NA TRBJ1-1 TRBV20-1 TGCAGTGCTAGCGAGCTGAACACTGAAGCTTTCTTT CSASELNTEAFF
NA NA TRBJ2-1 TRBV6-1 TGTGCCAGCAGGCCCGAATTCCCCGGGCAGTTCTTC CASRPEFPGQFF
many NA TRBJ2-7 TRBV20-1 TGCAGTGCTAGTGCTGGGGGCGGCTCCTACGAGCAGTACTTC CSASAGGGSYEQYF
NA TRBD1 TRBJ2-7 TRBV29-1 TGCAGCGTCATCGGGACAGCCTACGAGCAGTACTTC CSVIGTAYEQYF
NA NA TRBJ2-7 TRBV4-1 TGCGCCAGCAGCCAGCCACGGCAGTCCTTAGACGAGCAGTACTTC CASSQPRQSLDEQYF
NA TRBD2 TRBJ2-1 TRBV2 TGTGCCAGCAGACTAGCGGGTGGGAGCTCCTACAATGAGCAGTTCTTC CASRLAGGSSYNEQFF
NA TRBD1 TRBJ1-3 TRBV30 TGTGCCTGGAGTCGGACGGGGACAGTTGGAAACACCATATATTTT CAWSRTGTVGNTIYF
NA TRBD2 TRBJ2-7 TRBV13 TGTGCCAGCAGCCCCCCTGGACTAGCGGGATTCTACGAGCAGTACTTC CASSPPGLAGFYEQYF
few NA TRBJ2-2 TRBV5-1 TGCGCCAGCAGCTTGGCCCCGGAGACCGGGGAGCTGTTTTTT CASSLAPETGELFF
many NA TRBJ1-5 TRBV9 TGTGCCAGCAGCGTAGGGTTCAATCAGCCCCAGCATTTT CASSVGFNQPQHF
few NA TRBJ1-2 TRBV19 TGTGCCAGTAGTGCCCTAGGGAACGGCTACACCTTC CASSALGNGYTF
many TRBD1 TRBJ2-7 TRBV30 TGTGCCTGGAGTGTTACAGGGGTCGAGCAGTACTTC CAWSVTGVEQYF
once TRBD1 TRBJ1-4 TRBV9 TGTGCCAGCAGCCCGGGACAGGTATCAACTAATGAAAAACTGTTTTTT CASSPGQVSTNEKLFF
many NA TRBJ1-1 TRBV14 TGTGCCAGCAGCCAAGAAGAGAAGGGCACTGAAGCTTTCTTT CASSQEEKGTEAFF
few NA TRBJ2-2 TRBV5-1 TGCGCCAGCAGCAGGACTTTGAACACCGGGGAGCTGTTTTTT CASSRTLNTGELFF
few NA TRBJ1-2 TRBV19 TGTGCCAGTACCCCCGGACACGGGCCCTATGGCTACACCTTC CASTPGHGPYGYTF
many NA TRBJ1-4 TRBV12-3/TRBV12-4 TGTGCCAGCAGTTTGTGGGATAATGAAAAACTGTTTTTT CASSLWDNEKLFF
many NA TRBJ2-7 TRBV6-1 TGTGCCAGCTCCCGATCAGTGGGAGGTCACGAGCAGTACTTC CASSRSVGGHEQYF
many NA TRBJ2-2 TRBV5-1 TGCGCCAGCCGTAACCCGGGACAGAACACCGGGGAGCTGTTTTTT CASRNPGQNTGELFF
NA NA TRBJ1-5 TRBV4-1 TGCGCCAGCAGCCAAGATAGCGCAGGGGTAGAGCAGCCCCAGCATTTT CASSQDSAGVEQPQHF
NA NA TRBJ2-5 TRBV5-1 TGCGCCAGCAGCTTGGGGGCCGAAGAGACCCAGTACTTC CASSLGAEETQYF
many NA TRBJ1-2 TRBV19 TGTGCCAGTAGACCCACCACTACATACTCTTATGGCTACACCTTC CASRPTTTYSYGYTF
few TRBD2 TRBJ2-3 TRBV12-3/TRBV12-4 TGTGCCAGCAGTTTAGGAGCGCGGGAGGCGGGTACAGATACGCAGTATTTT CASSLGAREAGTDTQYF